This TCR beta chain derives from a study of blood T cells in healthy people across ages. In the study overall: About one barcoded beta molecule per two T cells was captured by template switching.

The CDR3 runs 13 residues. CDR1 SGHRS and CDR2 YFSETQ come from the germline V gene. V lost 5 bases and J 5 bases, leaving 12 bases between the germline ends. Alongside a J-beta primer mix, a sample-barcoded 5' primer served in a second PCR lasting about 7 to 11 cycles. Per-sample output comprised a minimum of 2.5 million paired-end reads containing CDR3. TCRdb processed the 5' RACE reads anew with MiXCR; each CDR3 protein has one entry. The sample lists 870,000 or so distinct CDR3 sequences, 29% occurring once. The J gene is TRBJ2-3, the V gene TRBV5-1; weak D call: TRBD2 (6 bases). The material sequenced was blood. The origin of this receptor is a woman aged 80 or over in good health. The CDR3 loop is CASRTPGGDTQYF. CDR3 coding DNA: TGCGCCAGCAGGACACCCGGGGGAGATACGCAGTATTTT. Looking up the rest from reference TRBV5-1 and TRBJ2-3 gives the full variable domain: KAGVTQTPRYLIKTRGQQVTLSCSPISGHRSVSWYQQTPGQGLQFLFEYFSETQRNKGNFPGRFSGRQFSNSRSEMNVSTLELGDSALYLCASRTPGGDTQYFGPGTRLTVL.